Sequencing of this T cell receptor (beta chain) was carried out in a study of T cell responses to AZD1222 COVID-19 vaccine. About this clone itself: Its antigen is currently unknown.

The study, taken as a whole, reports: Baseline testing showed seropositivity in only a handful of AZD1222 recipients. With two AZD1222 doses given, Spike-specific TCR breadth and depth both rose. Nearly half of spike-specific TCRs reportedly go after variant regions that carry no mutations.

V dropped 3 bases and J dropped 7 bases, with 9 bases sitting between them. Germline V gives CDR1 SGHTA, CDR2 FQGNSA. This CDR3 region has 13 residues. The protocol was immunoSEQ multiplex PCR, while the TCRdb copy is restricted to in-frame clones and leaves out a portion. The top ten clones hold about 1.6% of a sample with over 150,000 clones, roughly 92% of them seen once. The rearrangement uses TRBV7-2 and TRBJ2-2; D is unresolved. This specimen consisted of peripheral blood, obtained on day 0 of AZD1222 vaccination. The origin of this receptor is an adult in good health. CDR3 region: CASSFDPNGELFF. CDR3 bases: TGTGCCAGCAGCTTCGACCCCAACGGGGAGCTGTTTTTT.